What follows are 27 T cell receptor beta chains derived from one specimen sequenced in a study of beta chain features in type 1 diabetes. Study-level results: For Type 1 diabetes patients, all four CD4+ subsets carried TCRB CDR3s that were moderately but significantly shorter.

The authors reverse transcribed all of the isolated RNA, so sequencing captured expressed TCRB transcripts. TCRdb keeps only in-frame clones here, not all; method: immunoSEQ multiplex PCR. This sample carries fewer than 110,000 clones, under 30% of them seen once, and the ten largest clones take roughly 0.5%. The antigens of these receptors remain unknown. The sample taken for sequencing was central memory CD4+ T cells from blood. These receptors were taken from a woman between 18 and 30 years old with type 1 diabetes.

This CDR3 reads CASSPGTGRQPQHF. CDR3 DNA: TGTGCCAGCAGCCCAGGGACAGGGCGTCAGCCCCAGCATTTT. The chain carries TRBV7-9 and TRBJ1-5; 9 bases are a match to TRBD1. V shed 5 bases and J 6 bases; nucleotides not matched to a gene: 5. The germline V gene has CDR1 SEHNR and CDR2 FQNEAQ (reference sequence). This CDR3 spans 14 amino acids.

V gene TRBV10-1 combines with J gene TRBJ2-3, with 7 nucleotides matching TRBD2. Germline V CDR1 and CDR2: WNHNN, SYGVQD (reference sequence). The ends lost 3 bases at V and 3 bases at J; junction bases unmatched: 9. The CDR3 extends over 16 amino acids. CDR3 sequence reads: CASSDGGGSGTDTQYF. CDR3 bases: TGCGCCAGCAGTGATGGCGGCGGGAGTGGAACAGATACGCAGTATTTT.

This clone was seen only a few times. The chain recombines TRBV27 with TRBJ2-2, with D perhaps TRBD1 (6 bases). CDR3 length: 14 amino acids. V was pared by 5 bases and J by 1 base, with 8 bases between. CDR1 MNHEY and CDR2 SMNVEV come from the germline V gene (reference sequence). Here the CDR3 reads CASSGTRNTGELFF. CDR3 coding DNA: TGTGCCAGCAGTGGGACAAGGAACACCGGGGAGCTGTTTTTT.

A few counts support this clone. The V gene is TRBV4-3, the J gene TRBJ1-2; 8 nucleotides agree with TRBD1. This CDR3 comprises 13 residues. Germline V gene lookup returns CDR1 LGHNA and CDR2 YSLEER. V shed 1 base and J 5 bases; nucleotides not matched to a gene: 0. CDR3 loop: CASSQGTGYGYTF. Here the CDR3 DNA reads TGCGCCAGCAGCCAAGGGACAGGGTATGGCTACACCTTC.

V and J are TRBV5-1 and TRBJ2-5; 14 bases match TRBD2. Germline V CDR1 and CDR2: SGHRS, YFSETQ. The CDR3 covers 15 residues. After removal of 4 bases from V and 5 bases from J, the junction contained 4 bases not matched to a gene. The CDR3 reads CASSRGLAGAETQYF. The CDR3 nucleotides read TGCGCCAGCAGCCGGGGACTAGCGGGAGCGGAGACCCAGTACTTC.

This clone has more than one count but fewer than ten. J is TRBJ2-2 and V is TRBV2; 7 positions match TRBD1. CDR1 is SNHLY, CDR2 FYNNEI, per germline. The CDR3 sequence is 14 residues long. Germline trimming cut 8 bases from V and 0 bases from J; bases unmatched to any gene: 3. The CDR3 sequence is CASGDSPNTGELFF. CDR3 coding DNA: TGTGCCAGCGGGGACAGTCCGAACACCGGGGAGCTGTTTTTT. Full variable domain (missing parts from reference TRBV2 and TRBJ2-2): EPEVTQTPSHQVTQMGQEVILRCVPISNHLYFYWYRQILGQKVEFLVSFYNNEISEKSEIFDDQFSVERPDGSNFTLKIRSTKLEDSAMYFCASGDSPNTGELFFGEGSRLTVL.

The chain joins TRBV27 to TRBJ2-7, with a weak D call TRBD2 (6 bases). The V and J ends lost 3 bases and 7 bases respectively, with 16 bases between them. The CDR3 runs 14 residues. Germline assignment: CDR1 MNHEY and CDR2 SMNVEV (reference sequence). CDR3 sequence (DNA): TGTGCCAGCAGTTTTAGTTTCACCGGGGGAGAGCAGTACTTC. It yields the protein CASSFSFTGGEQYF.

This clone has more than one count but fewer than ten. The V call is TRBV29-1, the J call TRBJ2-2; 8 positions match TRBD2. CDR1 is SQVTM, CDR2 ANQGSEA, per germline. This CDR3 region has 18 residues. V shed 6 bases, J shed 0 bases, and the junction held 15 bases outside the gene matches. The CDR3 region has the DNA TGCAGCGTCCGAGGGCTAGCGGGCGCCCTTACGAACACCGGGGAGCTGTTTTTT. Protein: CSVRGLAGALTNTGELFF.

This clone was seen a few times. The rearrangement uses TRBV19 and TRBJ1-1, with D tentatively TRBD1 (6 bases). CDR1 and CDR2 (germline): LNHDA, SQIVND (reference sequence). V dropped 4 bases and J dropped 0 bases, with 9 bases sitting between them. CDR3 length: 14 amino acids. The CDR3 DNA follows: TGTGCCAGTAGTAACAGGGACCTGAACACTGAAGCTTTCTTT. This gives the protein CASSNRDLNTEAFF.

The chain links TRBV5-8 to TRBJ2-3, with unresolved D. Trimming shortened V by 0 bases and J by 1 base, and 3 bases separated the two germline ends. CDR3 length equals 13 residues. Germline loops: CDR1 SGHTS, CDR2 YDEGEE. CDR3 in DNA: TGTGCCAGCAGCTTGGTAGGCACAGATACGCAGTATTTT. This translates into CASSLVGTDTQYF.

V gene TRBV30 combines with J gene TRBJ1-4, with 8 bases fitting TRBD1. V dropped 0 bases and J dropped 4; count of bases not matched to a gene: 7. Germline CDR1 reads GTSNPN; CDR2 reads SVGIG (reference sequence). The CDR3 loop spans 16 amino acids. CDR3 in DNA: TGTGCCTGGAGTGTAGTGATCGGACAGGGTAATGAAAAACTGTTTTTT. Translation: CAWSVVIGQGNEKLFF.

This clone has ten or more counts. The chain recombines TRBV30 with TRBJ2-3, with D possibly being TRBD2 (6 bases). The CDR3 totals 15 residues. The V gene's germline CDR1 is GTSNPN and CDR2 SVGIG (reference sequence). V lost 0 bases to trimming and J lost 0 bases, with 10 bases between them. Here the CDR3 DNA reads TGTGCCTGGAGTGTTCTAGCGAGTAGCACAGATACGCAGTATTTT. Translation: CAWSVLASSTDTQYF.

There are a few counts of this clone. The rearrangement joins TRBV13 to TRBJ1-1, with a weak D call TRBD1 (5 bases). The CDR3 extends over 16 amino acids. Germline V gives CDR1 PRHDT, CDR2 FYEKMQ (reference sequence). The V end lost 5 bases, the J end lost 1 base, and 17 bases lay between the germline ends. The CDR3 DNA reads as TGTGCCAGCAGCACAAGAGTGGGGAGGGGGAACACTGAAGCTTTCTTT. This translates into CASSTRVGRGNTEAFF. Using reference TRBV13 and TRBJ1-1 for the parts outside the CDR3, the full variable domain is AAGVIQSPRHLIKEKRETATLKCYPIPRHDTVYWYQQGPGQDPQFLISFYEKMQSDKGSIPDRFSAQQFSDYHSELNMSSLELGDSALYFCASSTRVGRGNTEAFFGQGTRLTVV.

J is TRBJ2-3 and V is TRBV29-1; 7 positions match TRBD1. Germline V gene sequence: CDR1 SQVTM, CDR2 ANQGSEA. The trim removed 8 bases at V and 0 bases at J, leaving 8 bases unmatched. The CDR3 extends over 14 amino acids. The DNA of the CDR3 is TGCAGCTTTCAGGACAGGACTAGCACAGATACGCAGTATTTT. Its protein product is CSFQDRTSTDTQYF.

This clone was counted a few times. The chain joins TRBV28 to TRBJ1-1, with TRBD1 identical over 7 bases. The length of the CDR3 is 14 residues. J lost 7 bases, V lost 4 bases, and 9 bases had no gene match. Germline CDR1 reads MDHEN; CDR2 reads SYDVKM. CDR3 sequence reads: CASSSQGGQDEAFF. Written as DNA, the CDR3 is TGTGCCAGCAGTTCGCAGGGGGGTCAAGATGAAGCTTTCTTT.

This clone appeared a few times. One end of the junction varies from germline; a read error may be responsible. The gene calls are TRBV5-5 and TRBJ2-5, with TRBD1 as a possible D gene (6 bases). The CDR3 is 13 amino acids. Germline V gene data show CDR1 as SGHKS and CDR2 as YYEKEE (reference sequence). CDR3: CASSPYREEAQYF. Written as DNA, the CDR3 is TGTGCCAGCAGTCCATACAGGGAAGAGGCCCAGTACTTC.

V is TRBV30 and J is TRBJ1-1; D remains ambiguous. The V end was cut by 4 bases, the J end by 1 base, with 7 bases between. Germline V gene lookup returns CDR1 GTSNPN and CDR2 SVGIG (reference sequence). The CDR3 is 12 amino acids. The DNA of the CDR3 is TGTGCCTGGACGCAGCGGAACACTGAAGCTTTCTTT. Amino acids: CAWTQRNTEAFF.

CDR3 region: CASSLEPTDTQYF. CDR3 nucleotide sequence: TGTGCCAGCAGCTTAGAGCCCACAGATACGCAGTATTTT. The J gene is TRBJ2-3, the V gene TRBV7-2, with D unresolved. Between the trimmed V and J ends, which lost 1 base and 2 bases, there was a span of 4 bases. From germline, CDR1 is SGHTA and CDR2 FQGNSA. CDR3 length: 13 amino acids.

The CDR3 sequence: CASSLGQNTEAFF. The CDR3, as DNA: TGTGCCAGCAGCTTGGGACAGAACACTGAAGCTTTCTTT. V and J are TRBV7-2 and TRBJ1-1; possible D gene TRBD1, 6 bases. Deletions cut 3 bases from V and 1 base from J, with 6 bases between. Germline V gene data show CDR1 as SGHTA and CDR2 as FQGNSA. This CDR3 contains 13 residues.

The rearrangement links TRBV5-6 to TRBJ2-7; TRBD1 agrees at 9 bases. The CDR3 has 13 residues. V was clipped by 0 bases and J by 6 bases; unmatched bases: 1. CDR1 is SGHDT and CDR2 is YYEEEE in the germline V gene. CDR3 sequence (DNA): TGTGCCAGCAGCTTGGACAGGGGGCGCGAGCAGTACTTC. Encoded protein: CASSLDRGREQYF.

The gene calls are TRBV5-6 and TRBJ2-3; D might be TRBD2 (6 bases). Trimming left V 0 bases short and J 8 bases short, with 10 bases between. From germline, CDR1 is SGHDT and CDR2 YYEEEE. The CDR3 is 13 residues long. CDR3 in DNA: TGTGCCAGCAGCTTGGCGGGGGAAGGTACGCAGTATTTT. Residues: CASSLAGEGTQYF. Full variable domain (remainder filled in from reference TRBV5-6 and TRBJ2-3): DAGVTQSPTHLIKTRGQQVTLRCSPKSGHDTVSWYQQALGQGPQFIFQYYEEEERQRGNFPDRFSGHQFPNYSSELNVNALLLGDSALYLCASSLAGEGTQYFGPGTRLTVL.

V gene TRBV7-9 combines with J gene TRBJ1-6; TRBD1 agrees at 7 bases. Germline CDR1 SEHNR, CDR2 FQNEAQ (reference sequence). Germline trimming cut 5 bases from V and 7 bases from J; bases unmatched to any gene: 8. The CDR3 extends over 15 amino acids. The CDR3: CASSLRDSQNSPLHF. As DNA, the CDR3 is TGTGCCAGCAGCCTACGGGACAGTCAGAATTCACCCCTCCACTTT.

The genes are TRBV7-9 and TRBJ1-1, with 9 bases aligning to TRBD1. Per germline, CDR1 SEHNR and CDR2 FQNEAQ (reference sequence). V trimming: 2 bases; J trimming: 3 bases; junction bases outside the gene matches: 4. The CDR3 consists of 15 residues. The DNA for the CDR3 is TGTGCCAGCAGCTTACACCGGGACAGGGACACTGAAGCTTTCTTT. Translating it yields CASSLHRDRDTEAFF.

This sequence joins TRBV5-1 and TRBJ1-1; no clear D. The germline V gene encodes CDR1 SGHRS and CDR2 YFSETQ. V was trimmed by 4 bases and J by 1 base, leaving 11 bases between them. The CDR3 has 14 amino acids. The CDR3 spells CASSPGFTNTEAFF. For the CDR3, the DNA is TGCGCCAGCAGCCCCGGTTTTACGAACACTGAAGCTTTCTTT.

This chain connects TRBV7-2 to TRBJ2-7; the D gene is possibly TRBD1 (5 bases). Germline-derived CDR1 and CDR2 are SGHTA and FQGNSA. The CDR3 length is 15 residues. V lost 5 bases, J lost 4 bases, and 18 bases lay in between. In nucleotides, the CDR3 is TGTGCCAGCAGCCTTAGGGGTCGCGGTCCTTACGAGCAGTACTTC. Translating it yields CASSLRGRGPYEQYF.

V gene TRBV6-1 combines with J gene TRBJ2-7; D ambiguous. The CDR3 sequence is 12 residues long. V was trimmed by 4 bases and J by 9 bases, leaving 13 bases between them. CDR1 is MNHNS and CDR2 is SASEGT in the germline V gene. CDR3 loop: CASSVAGRRQYF. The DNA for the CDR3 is TGTGCCAGCAGTGTGGCAGGCCGTAGGCAGTACTTC.

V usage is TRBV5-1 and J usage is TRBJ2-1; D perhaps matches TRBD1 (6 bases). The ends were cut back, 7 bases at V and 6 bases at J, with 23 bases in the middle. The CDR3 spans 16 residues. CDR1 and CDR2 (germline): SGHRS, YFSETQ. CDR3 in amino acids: CASSTAQGSNGNEQFF. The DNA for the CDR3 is TGCGCCAGCTCCACTGCGCAGGGGTCGAATGGCAATGAGCAGTTCTTC.